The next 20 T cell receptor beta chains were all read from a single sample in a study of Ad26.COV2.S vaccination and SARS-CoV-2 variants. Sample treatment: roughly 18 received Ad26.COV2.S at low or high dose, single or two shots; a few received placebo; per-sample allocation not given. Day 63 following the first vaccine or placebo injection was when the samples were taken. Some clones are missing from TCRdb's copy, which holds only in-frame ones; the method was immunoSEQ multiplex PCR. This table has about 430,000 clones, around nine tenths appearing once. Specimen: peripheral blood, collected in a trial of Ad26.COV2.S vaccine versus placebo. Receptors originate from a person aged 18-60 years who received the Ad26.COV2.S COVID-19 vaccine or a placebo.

The CDR3 region has the DNA TGTGCCAGCAGCTTAGAGGCAGGGGCCCTAACAGATACGCAGTATTTT. It yields the protein CASSLEAGALTDTQYF. V and J are TRBV7-6 and TRBJ2-3; D is perhaps TRBD1 (6 bases). CDR1 is SGHVS, CDR2 FNYEAQ, per germline. The CDR3 spans 16 residues. V lost 1 base to trimming and J lost 3 bases, with 14 bases between them.

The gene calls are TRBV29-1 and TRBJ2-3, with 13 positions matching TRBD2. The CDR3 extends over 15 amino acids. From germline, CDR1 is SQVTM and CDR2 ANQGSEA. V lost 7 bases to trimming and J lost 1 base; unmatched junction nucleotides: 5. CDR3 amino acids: CSGILAGGRTDTQYF. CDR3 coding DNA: TGCAGCGGCATACTAGCGGGAGGGCGCACAGATACGCAGTATTTT.

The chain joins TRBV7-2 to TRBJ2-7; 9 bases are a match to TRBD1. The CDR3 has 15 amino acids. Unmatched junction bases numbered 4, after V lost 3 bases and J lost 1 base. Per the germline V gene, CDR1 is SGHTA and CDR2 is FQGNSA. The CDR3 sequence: CASSLGGTGSYEQYF. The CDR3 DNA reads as TGTGCCAGCAGCTTGGGCGGGACAGGGTCCTACGAGCAGTACTTC.

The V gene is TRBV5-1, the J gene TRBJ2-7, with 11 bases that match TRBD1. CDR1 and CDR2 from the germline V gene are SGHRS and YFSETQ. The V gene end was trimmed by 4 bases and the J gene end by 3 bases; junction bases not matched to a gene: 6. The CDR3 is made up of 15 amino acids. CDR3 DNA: TGCGCCAGCAGCAAGGGGACAGGGGGTAACTACGAGCAGTACTTC. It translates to CASSKGTGGNYEQYF. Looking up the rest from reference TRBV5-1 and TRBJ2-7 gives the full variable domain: KAGVTQTPRYLIKTRGQQVTLSCSPISGHRSVSWYQQTPGQGLQFLFEYFSETQRNKGNFPGRFSGRQFSNSRSEMNVSTLELGDSALYLCASSKGTGGNYEQYFGPGTRLTVT.

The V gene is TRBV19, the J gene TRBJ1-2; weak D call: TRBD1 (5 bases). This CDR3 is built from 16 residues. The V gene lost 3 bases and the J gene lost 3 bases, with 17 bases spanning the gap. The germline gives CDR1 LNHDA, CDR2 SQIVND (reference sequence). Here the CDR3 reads CASSIGVSGGHYGYTF. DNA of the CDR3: TGTGCCAGTAGTATTGGAGTTTCCGGGGGACACTATGGCTACACCTTC. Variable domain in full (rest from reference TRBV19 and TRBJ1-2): DGGITQSPKYLFRKEGQNVTLSCEQNLNHDAMYWYRQDPGQGLRLIYYSQIVNDFQKGDIAEGYSVSREKKESFPLTVTSAQKNPTAFYLCASSIGVSGGHYGYTFGSGTRLTVV.

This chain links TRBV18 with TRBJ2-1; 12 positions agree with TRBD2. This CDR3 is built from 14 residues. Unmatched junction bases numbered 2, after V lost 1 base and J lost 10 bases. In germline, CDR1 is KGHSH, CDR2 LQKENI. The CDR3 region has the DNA TGTGCCAGCTCACCACGGACTAGCGGGAACGAGCAGTTCTTC. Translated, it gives CASSPRTSGNEQFF. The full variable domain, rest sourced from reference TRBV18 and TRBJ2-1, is NAGVMQNPRHLVRRRGQEARLRCSPMKGHSHVYWYRQLPEEGLKFMVYLQKENIIDESGMPKERFSAEFPKEGPSILRIQQVVRGDSAAYFCASSPRTSGNEQFFGPGTRLTVL.

The CDR3 sequence: CASSIRGLAGPYNEQFF. In DNA form, the CDR3 reads TGTGCCAGTAGTATCCGCGGACTAGCGGGGCCCTACAATGAGCAGTTCTTC. The gene calls are TRBV19 and TRBJ2-1, with 12 positions matching TRBD2. CDR1 is LNHDA and CDR2 is SQIVND in the germline V gene (reference sequence). V shed 3 bases, J shed 2 bases, and the junction held 5 bases outside the gene matches. This CDR3 spans 17 amino acids.

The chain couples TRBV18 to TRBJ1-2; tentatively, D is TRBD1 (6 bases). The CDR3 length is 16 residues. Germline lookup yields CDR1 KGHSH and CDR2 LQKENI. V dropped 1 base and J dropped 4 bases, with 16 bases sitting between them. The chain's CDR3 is CASSPRGGASGYGYTF. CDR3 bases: TGTGCCAGCTCACCACGCGGGGGGGCGAGCGGCTATGGCTACACCTTC.

For the CDR3, the DNA is TGCGCCAGCAGCTTGGTACTAGCGGGAGTTAATGAGCAGTTCTTC. It yields the protein CASSLVLAGVNEQFF. The chain has TRBV5-1 and TRBJ2-1; 11 nucleotides match TRBD2. CDR1 and CDR2 from the germline V gene are SGHRS and YFSETQ. The CDR3 spans 15 residues. The V and J ends lost 0 bases and 7 bases, in that order; junction bases with no gene match: 3. The full variable domain, rest sourced from reference TRBV5-1 and TRBJ2-1, is KAGVTQTPRYLIKTRGQQVTLSCSPISGHRSVSWYQQTPGQGLQFLFEYFSETQRNKGNFPGRFSGRQFSNSRSEMNVSTLELGDSALYLCASSLVLAGVNEQFFGPGTRLTVL.

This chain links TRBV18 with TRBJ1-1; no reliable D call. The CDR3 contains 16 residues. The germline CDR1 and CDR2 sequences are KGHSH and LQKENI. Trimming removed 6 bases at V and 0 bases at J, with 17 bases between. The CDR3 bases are TGTGCCAGCTCCCTCCAGGAGCTCTTCATGAACACTGAAGCTTTCTTT. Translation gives CASSLQELFMNTEAFF.

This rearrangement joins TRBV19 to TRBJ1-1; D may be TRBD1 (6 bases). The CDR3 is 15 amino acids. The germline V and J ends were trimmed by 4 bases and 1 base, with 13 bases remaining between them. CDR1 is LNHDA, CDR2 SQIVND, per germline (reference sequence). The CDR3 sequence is CASSTWLQGNTEAFF. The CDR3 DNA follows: TGTGCCAGTAGTACCTGGTTACAGGGGAACACTGAAGCTTTCTTT. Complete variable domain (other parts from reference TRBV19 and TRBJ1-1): DGGITQSPKYLFRKEGQNVTLSCEQNLNHDAMYWYRQDPGQGLRLIYYSQIVNDFQKGDIAEGYSVSREKKESFPLTVTSAQKNPTAFYLCASSTWLQGNTEAFFGQGTRLTVV.

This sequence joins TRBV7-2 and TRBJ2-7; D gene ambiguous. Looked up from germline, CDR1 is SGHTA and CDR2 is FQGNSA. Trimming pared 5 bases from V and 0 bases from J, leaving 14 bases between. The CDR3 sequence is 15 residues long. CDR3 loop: CASSPARVLSYEQYF. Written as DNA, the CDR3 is TGTGCCAGCAGCCCAGCAAGAGTGCTCTCCTACGAGCAGTACTTC.

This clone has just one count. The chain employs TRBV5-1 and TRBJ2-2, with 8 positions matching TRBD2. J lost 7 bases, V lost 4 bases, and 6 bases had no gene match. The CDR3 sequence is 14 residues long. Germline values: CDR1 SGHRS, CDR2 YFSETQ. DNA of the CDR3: TGCGCCAGCAGCACGACTAGCGTCAGCGGGGAGCTGTTTTTT. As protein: CASSTTSVSGELFF.

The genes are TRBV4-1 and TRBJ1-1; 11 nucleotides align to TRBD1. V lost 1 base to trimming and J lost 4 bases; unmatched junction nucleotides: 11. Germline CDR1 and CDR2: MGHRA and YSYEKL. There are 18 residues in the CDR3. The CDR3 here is CASSQVPGTGGGSTEAFF. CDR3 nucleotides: TGCGCCAGCAGCCAAGTTCCTGGGACAGGGGGAGGGAGCACTGAAGCTTTCTTT.

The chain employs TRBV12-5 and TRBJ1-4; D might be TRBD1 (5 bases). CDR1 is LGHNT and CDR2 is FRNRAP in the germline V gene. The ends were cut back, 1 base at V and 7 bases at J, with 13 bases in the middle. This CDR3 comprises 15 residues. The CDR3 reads CASGLAIGGGEKLFF. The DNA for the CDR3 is TGTGCTAGTGGTTTGGCCATCGGGGGGGGTGAAAAACTGTTTTTT.

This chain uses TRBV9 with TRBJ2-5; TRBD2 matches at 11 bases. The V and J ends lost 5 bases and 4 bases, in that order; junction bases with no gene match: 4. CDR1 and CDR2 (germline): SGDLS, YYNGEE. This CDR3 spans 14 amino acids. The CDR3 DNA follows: TGTGCCAGCAGTCACGGACTAGCGGGAGAGACCCAGTACTTC. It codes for CASSHGLAGETQYF.

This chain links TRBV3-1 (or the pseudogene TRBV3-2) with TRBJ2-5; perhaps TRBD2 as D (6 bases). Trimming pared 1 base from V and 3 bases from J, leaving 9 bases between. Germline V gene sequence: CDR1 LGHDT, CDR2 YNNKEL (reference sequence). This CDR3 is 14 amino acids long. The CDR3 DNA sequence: TGTGCCAGCAGCCAAGGGGGAGGTGAAGAGACCCAGTACTTC. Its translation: CASSQGGGEETQYF.

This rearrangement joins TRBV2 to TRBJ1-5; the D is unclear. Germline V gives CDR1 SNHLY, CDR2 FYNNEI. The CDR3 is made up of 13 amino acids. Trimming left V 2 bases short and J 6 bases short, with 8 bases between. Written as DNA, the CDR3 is TGTGCCAGCAGTGAATCACAGATTCAGCCCCAGCATTTT. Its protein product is CASSESQIQPQHF.

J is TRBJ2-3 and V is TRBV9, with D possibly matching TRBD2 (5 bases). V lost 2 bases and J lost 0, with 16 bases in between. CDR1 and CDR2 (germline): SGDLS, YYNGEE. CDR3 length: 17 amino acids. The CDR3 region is CASSVTVTEVSTDTQYF. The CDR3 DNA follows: TGTGCCAGCAGCGTCACGGTAACGGAGGTCAGCACAGATACGCAGTATTTT.

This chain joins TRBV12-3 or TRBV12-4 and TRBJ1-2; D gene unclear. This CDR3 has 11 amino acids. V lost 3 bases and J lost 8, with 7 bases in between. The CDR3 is CASSFRRGYTF. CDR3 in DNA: TGTGCCAGCAGTTTTAGGCGGGGCTACACCTTC.